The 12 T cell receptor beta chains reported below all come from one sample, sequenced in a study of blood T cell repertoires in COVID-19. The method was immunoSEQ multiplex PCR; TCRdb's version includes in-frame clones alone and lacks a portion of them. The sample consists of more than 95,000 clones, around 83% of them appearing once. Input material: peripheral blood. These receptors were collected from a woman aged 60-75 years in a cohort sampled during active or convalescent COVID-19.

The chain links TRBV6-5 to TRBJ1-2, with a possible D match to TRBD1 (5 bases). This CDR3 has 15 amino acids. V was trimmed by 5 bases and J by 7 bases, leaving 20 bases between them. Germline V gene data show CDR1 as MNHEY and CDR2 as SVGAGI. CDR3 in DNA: TGTGCCAGCAGTCTGGATCCAGGGACTTTGGGTGGCTACACCTTC. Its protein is CASSLDPGTLGGYTF.

The CDR3 DNA reads as TGTGCCATCAGTTTGGGACAGGGGATAGATACGCAGTATTTT. It encodes CAISLGQGIDTQYF. The chain is built from TRBV10-3 and TRBJ2-3; 10 bases match TRBD1. CDR1 and CDR2 from the germline V gene are ENHRY and SYGVKD. The CDR3 sequence is 14 residues long. V lost 5 bases, J lost 5 bases, and 4 bases stayed unmatched.

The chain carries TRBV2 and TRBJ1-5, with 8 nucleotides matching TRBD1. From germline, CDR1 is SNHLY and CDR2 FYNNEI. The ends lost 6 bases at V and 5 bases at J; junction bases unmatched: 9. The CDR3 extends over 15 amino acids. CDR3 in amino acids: CASRGDRLTYQPQHF. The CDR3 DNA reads TGTGCCAGCAGGGGGGACAGGCTAACTTATCAGCCCCAGCATTTT.

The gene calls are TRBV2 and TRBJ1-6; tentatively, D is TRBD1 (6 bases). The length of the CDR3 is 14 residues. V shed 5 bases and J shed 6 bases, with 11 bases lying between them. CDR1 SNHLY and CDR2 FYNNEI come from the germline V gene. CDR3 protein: CASSSGHSNSPLHF. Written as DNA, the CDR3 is TGTGCCAGCAGTTCGGGACATTCTAATTCACCCCTCCACTTT.

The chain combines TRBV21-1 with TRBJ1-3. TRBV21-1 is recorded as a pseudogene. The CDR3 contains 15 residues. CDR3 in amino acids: CASSKDRGSGNTIYF. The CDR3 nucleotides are TGTGCCAGCAGCAAAGATCGAGGGTCGGGAAACACCATATATTTT.

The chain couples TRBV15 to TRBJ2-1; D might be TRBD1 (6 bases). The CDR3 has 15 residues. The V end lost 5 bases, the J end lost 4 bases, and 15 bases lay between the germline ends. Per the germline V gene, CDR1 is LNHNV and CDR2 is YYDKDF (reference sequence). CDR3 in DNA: TGTGCCACCAGCCTAGGGCAGGGGTATTACAATGAGCAGTTCTTC. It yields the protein CATSLGQGYYNEQFF.

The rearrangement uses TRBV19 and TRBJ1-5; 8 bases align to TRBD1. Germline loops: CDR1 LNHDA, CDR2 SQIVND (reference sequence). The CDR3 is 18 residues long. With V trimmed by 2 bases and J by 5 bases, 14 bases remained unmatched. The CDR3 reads CASSITPSGTGGYQPQHF. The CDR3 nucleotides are TGTGCCAGTAGTATAACCCCCTCTGGAACAGGGGGATATCAGCCCCAGCATTTT.

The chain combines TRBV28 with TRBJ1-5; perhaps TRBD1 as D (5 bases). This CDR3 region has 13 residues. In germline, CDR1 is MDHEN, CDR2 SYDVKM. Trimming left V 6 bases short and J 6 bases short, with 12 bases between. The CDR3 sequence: CASSPGDGQPQHF. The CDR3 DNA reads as TGTGCCAGCAGCCCGGGGGACGGTCAGCCCCAGCATTTT.

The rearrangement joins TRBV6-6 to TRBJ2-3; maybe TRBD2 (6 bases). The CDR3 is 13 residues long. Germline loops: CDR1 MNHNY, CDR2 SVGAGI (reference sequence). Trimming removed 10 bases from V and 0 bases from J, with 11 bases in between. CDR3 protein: CATRETSTDTQYF. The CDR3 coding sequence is TGTGCCACCCGGGAGACAAGCACAGATACGCAGTATTTT.

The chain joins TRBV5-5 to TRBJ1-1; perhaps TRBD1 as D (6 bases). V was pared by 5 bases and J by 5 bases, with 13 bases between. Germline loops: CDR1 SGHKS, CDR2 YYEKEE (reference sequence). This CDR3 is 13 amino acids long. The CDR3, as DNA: TGTGCCAGCAGTACGGCCACAGGGACTGAAGCTTTCTTT. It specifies CASSTATGTEAFF. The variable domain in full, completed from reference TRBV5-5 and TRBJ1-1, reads DAGVTQSPTHLIKTRGQQVTLRCSPISGHKSVSWYQQVLGQGPQFIFQYYEKEERGRGNFPDRFSARQFPNYSSELNVNALLLGDSALYLCASSTATGTEAFFGQGTRLTVV.

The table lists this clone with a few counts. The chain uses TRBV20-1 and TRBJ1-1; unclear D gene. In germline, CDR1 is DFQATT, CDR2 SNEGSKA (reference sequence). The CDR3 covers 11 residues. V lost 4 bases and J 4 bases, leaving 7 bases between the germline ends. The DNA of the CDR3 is TGCAGTGCTAAGCGAAGCACTGAAGCTTTCTTT. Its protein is CSAKRSTEAFF.

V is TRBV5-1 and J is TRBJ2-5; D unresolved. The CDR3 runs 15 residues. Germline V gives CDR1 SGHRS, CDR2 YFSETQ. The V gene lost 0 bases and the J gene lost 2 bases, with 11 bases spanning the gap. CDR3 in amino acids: CASSLEWQTQETQYF. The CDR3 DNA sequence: TGCGCCAGCAGCTTGGAGTGGCAGACACAAGAGACCCAGTACTTC.